These 20 T cell receptor beta chains were sequenced from one sample in a study of blood T cell repertoires in COVID-19. Only in-frame clones appear in the TCRdb table, and some are missing; sequencing was by immunoSEQ multiplex PCR. The table has about 81,000 clones, around 82% seen once. Sequencing was performed on peripheral blood. All receptors derive from a human donor in a cohort sampled during active COVID-19.

The V call is TRBV9, the J call TRBJ2-1; 14 bases align to TRBD2. J lost 5 bases, V lost 4 bases, and 8 bases had no gene match. In germline, CDR1 is SGDLS, CDR2 YYNGEE. This CDR3 region has 17 residues. The CDR3 sequence: CASSPGTSGGADNEQFF. CDR3 nucleotides: TGTGCCAGCAGCCCAGGGACTAGCGGGGGAGCCGACAATGAGCAGTTCTTC.

The table lists this clone with a few counts. V usage is TRBV29-1 and J usage is TRBJ1-1; D gene uncertain. Germline values: CDR1 SQVTM, CDR2 ANQGSEA. This CDR3 has 13 residues. The V gene lost 5 bases and the J gene lost 7 bases, with 17 bases spanning the gap. CDR3 amino acids: CSVTLPPTYEAFF. The CDR3 nucleotides are TGCAGCGTTACTTTGCCACCTACCTATGAAGCTTTCTTT.

The CDR3 here is CASSSQGKGNQPQHF. Written as DNA, the CDR3 is TGTGCCAGCAGTTCACAGGGGAAAGGCAATCAGCCCCAGCATTTT. This rearrangement joins TRBV6-5 to TRBJ1-5, with 7 bases identical to TRBD1. Trimming took 4 bases from V and 2 from J; bases not matched to a gene: 5. The CDR3 runs 15 residues. Germline-derived CDR1 and CDR2 are MNHEY and SVGAGI.

The chain joins TRBV19 to TRBJ1-5; D is unresolved. Trimming pared 1 base from V and 3 bases from J, leaving 7 bases between. The CDR3 loop spans 14 amino acids. Germline CDR1 and CDR2: LNHDA and SQIVND (reference sequence). In DNA form, the CDR3 reads TGTGCCAGTAGTATAGGGCCAGTCAATCAGCCCCAGCATTTT. Its translation is CASSIGPVNQPQHF.

The chain employs TRBV6-1 and TRBJ1-1, with D hard to call. Trimming took off 1 base at V and 4 bases at J, with 7 bases between the two ends. CDR3 length equals 13 residues. Germline V gene sequence: CDR1 MNHNS, CDR2 SASEGT. The CDR3: CASSEGSGTEAFF. The CDR3 nucleotides are TGTGCCAGCAGTGAAGGGTCGGGCACTGAAGCTTTCTTT.

The rearrangement uses TRBV5-1 and TRBJ2-7, with D perhaps matching TRBD1 (5 bases). Germline V lookup: CDR1 SGHRS, CDR2 YFSETQ. The CDR3 length is 15 residues. V was pared by 0 bases and J by 6 bases, with 16 bases between. This chain's CDR3 is CASSLGSGQRGEQYF. The CDR3, as DNA: TGCGCCAGCAGCTTGGGTTCTGGGCAAAGGGGCGAGCAGTACTTC.

V gene TRBV3-1 (or the pseudogene TRBV3-2) combines with J gene TRBJ1-1; TRBD1 might be the D (5 bases). CDR1 and CDR2 (germline): LGHDT, YNNKEL (reference sequence). The CDR3 totals 14 residues. V lost 4 bases, J lost 3 bases, and 12 bases lay in between. The CDR3 sequence is CASSLIGGYTEAFF. CDR3 DNA sequence: TGTGCCAGCAGCCTGATCGGGGGTTACACTGAAGCTTTCTTT.

This clone was counted between two and nine times. CDR3 in DNA: TGTGCCAGCAGGGCGAGCGGGGCGGCCTCGGTCTACGAGCAGTACTTC. It codes for CASRASGAASVYEQYF. The J gene is TRBJ2-7, the V gene TRBV5-4; the match to TRBD2 covers 7 bases. Unmatched junction bases numbered 14, after V lost 5 bases and J lost 3 bases. Looked up from germline, CDR1 is SGHNT and CDR2 is YYREEE (reference sequence). The CDR3 covers 16 residues.

The chain employs TRBV10-3 and TRBJ2-5, with TRBD2 matching 7 bases. The V gene's germline CDR1 is ENHRY and CDR2 SYGVKD. V lost 4 bases, J lost 5 bases, and 10 bases stayed unmatched. The CDR3 length is 15 residues. CDR3 protein: CAISVETSSGETQYF. The DNA for the CDR3 is TGTGCCATCAGTGTGGAGACTAGCTCCGGGGAGACCCAGTACTTC.

This clone was found once. This sequence joins TRBV27 and TRBJ1-2; perhaps TRBD1 as D (6 bases). Per the germline V gene, CDR1 is MNHEY and CDR2 is SMNVEV (reference sequence). V lost 4 bases and J lost 4, with 13 bases in between. The CDR3 is 14 amino acids. The CDR3 sequence: CASSSGRGAYGYTF. CDR3 nucleotides: TGTGCCAGCAGTTCTGGCAGGGGCGCCTATGGCTACACCTTC.

The chain is built from TRBV11-2 and TRBJ2-3, with 8 bases lining up with TRBD2. Germline V gene sequence: CDR1 SGHAT, CDR2 FQNNGV. The CDR3 has 16 residues. V shed 5 bases and J 5 bases; nucleotides not matched to a gene: 12. In DNA form, the CDR3 reads TGTGCCAGCAGCGAAACTCCAGCGGGGGTGGGAGATACGCAGTATTTT. Translation: CASSETPAGVGDTQYF.

The chain uses TRBV15 and TRBJ2-7, with TRBD1 matching 10 bases. This CDR3 is built from 14 residues. After removal of 4 bases from V and 4 bases from J, the junction contained 4 bases not matched to a gene. Germline CDR1 and CDR2: LNHNV and YYDKDF (reference sequence). CDR3 amino acids: CATSKGQGPYEQYF. DNA for the CDR3: TGTGCCACCAGCAAGGGACAGGGGCCTTACGAGCAGTACTTC.

The chain links TRBV10-3 to TRBJ2-1; D is unresolved. The CDR3 totals 18 residues. Germline V gene data show CDR1 as ENHRY and CDR2 as SYGVKD. The V and J ends lost 4 bases and 0 bases respectively, with 19 bases between them. CDR3 loop: CAISGAQKDPSSYNEQFF. The CDR3 nucleotides are TGTGCCATCAGTGGGGCCCAAAAAGACCCCAGCTCCTACAATGAGCAGTTCTTC.

The V and J genes are TRBV18 and TRBJ1-1, with D possibly being TRBD1 (6 bases). Trimming took off 3 bases at V and 6 bases at J, with 14 bases between the two ends. Germline V gene sequence: CDR1 KGHSH, CDR2 LQKENI. This CDR3 region has 14 residues. CDR3 sequence: CASSPIQGTAEAFF. CDR3 nucleotides: TGTGCCAGCTCACCTATACAGGGTACGGCTGAAGCTTTCTTT.

The chain uses TRBV7-9 and TRBJ1-4; TRBD1 matches at 8 bases. The V gene's germline CDR1 is SEHNR and CDR2 FQNEAQ (reference sequence). Trimming at V came to 7 bases and at J to 3 bases, leaving 4 bases not matched to a gene. This CDR3 contains 14 residues. The CDR3 nucleotides are TGTGCCAGCAACGGGGGACAGGCTAATGAAAAACTGTTTTTT. This encodes CASNGGQANEKLFF. Together with reference TRBV7-9 and TRBJ1-4, the CDR3 gives the full variable domain: DTGVSQNPRHKITKRGQNVTFRCDPISEHNRLYWYRQTLGQGPEFLTYFQNEAQLEKSRLLSDRFSAERPKGSFSTLEIQRTEQGDSAMYLCASNGGQANEKLFFGSGTQLSVL.

The chain employs TRBV7-2 and TRBJ2-7, with D maybe TRBD2 (6 bases). Germline CDR1 SGHTA, CDR2 FQGNSA. The CDR3 is 12 amino acids. V was cut by 5 bases and J by 3 bases, with 8 bases left in between. The CDR3, as DNA: TGTGCCAGCAGCCGGAGGGGCTACGAGCAGTACTTC. Protein product: CASSRRGYEQYF.

The V and J genes are TRBV4-2 and TRBJ2-1; TRBD2 agrees at 9 bases. The CDR3 runs 16 residues. Germline V gene lookup returns CDR1 LGHNA and CDR2 YNFKEQ. The V and J ends lost 4 bases and 4 bases, in that order; junction bases with no gene match: 8. CDR3 residues: CASSREKRGAYNEQFF. CDR3 in DNA: TGTGCCAGCAGCCGAGAAAAGCGGGGGGCTTACAATGAGCAGTTCTTC.

The gene calls are TRBV19 and TRBJ1-4, with a weak D call TRBD1 (6 bases). This CDR3 has 14 amino acids. Germline CDR1 LNHDA, CDR2 SQIVND (reference sequence). Trimming cost V 6 bases and J 0 bases, with 8 bases left between them. The CDR3 spells CASSGQSTNEKLFF. As DNA, the CDR3 is TGTGCCAGTAGCGGACAGTCAACTAATGAAAAACTGTTTTTT.

The chain is built from TRBV19 and TRBJ2-7, with 9 bases matching TRBD1. CDR3 length equals 17 residues. V shed 5 bases, J shed 4 bases, and the junction held 15 bases outside the gene matches. The V gene's germline CDR1 is LNHDA and CDR2 SQIVND (reference sequence). CDR3 residues: CASSSTPPGTGYYEQYF. Written as DNA, the CDR3 is TGTGCCAGTAGTTCCACCCCGCCCGGGACAGGGTATTACGAGCAGTACTTC.

This rearrangement joins TRBV27 to TRBJ1-1, with 7 bases lining up with TRBD1. CDR1 and CDR2 from the germline V gene are MNHEY and SMNVEV (reference sequence). The CDR3 length is 14 residues. Trimming at V came to 2 bases and at J to 5 bases, leaving 5 bases not matched to a gene. CDR3 residues: CASSLIRGQTEAFF. CDR3 nucleotide sequence: TGTGCCAGCAGTTTAATTAGGGGGCAAACTGAAGCTTTCTTT.